These 5 T cell receptor beta chains share one sample of origin, sequenced in a study of blood T cell repertoires in COVID-19. Assay used: immunoSEQ multiplex PCR; TCRdb lists only in-frame clones, some missing. The sample carries approximately 250,000 clones, 84% recorded once. Sequencing was performed on peripheral blood. Receptor source: a middle-aged woman who had recovered from COVID-19.

This chain uses TRBV4-3 with TRBJ1-5; the match to TRBD1 covers 7 bases. The junction had 2 bases not matched to a gene; V was cut back by 3 bases and J by 0 bases. The CDR3 has 15 amino acids. Germline assignment: CDR1 LGHNA and CDR2 YSLEER. CDR3 sequence (DNA): TGCGCCAGCAGCCAGGGACAGCATAGCAATCAGCCCCAGCATTTT. It codes for CASSQGQHSNQPQHF.

This rearrangement joins TRBV19 to TRBJ2-1; TRBD2 might be the D (5 bases). V lost 3 bases to trimming and J lost 3 bases, with 12 bases between them. This CDR3 has 15 amino acids. The germline V gene encodes CDR1 LNHDA and CDR2 SQIVND (reference sequence). CDR3 in amino acids: CASSIYLADYNEQFF. DNA for the CDR3: TGTGCCAGTAGTATCTATCTAGCTGACTACAATGAGCAGTTCTTC.

This clone was counted only a few times. The gene calls are TRBV4-1 and TRBJ2-7; the D gene is possibly TRBD1 (6 bases). Germline CDR1 reads MGHRA; CDR2 reads YSYEKL. The CDR3 is 16 amino acids. V lost 0 bases and J lost 2, with 14 bases in between. The CDR3 is CASSQERTALTYEQYF. Here the CDR3 DNA reads TGCGCCAGCAGCCAAGAAAGGACAGCTTTGACCTACGAGCAGTACTTC.

This clone showed up just once. Relative to the germline gene, one junction end is altered; a read error may explain this. This chain uses TRBV2 with TRBJ1-4; TRBD1 matches 7 bases. Germline V gene lookup returns CDR1 SNHLY and CDR2 FYNNEI. This CDR3 is built from 17 residues. CDR3 nucleotide sequence: TGTGCCAGCAGTGGGGGGGACAGACCTTCAACAAATGAAAAACTGTTTTTT. This gives the protein CASSGGDRPSTNEKLFF.

This clone was picked up one time. The same CDR3 arises from other DNA sequences in this sample as well. The rearrangement uses TRBV12-3 or TRBV12-4 and TRBJ1-1; D is unclear. The CDR3 consists of 13 residues. V dropped 3 bases and J dropped 1 base, with 6 bases sitting between them. DNA of the CDR3: TGTGCCAGCAGTTTGGCCCGGAACACTGAAGCTTTCTTT. It translates to CASSLARNTEAFF.